The rows below give T cell receptor beta chains drawn from one sample of a study of early T cells in non-severe SARS-CoV-2 infection. In TCRdb, the 5' RACE reads were re-called with MiXCR into one record per CDR3 protein. The repertoire holds around 100,000 distinct CDR3 sequences, with approximately 15% as singletons. Material for sequencing was whole blood. The receptors stem from an adult who was a healthcare worker with PCR-confirmed SARS-CoV-2 infection or an uninfected control (not recorded which). Both conserved end residues are part of each CDR3. The order of the fields is V gene, clone size, D gene, J gene, CDR3 protein, CDR3 DNA. A D gene is named only where the DNA matches it firmly. Clone size is shown for a subset of rows, as once, few, many or a class of expanded clone.

TRBV13	NA	TRBD2	TRBJ2-1	CASSAGLAHEQFF	TGTGCCAGCAGCGCCGGACTAGCCCATGAGCAGTTCTTC
TRBV9	NA	NA	TRBJ2-1	CASSVRVTPNNEQFF	TGTGCCAGCAGCGTTCGGGTGACTCCTAACAATGAGCAGTTCTTC
TRBV7-9	many	TRBD1	TRBJ2-5	CASRPGTGGFQETQYF	TGTGCCAGCAGGCCCGGGACAGGGGGTTTCCAAGAGACCCAGTACTTC
TRBV5-5	NA	NA	TRBJ2-6	CACSSPGASGANVLTF	TGTGCCTGCAGTTCACCAGGGGCCTCTGGGGCCAACGTCCTGACTTTC
TRBV24-1	few	TRBD2	TRBJ2-1	CATSDRTSGNGNEQFF	TGTGCCACCAGTGATCGGACTAGCGGAAATGGGAATGAGCAGTTCTTC
TRBV7-2	NA	NA	TRBJ2-5	CASSFGEQETQYF	TGTGCCAGCAGCTTCGGAGAACAAGAGACCCAGTACTTC
TRBV6-5	many	TRBD1	TRBJ1-2	CASSYSGTGGLGYTF	TGTGCCAGCAGTTACTCTGGGACAGGGGGTTTAGGCTACACCTTC
TRBV28	many	TRBD2	TRBJ2-3	CAISSGRAGDTQYF	TGTGCCATCTCTAGCGGGAGGGCAGGGGATACGCAGTATTTT
TRBV11-2	NA	NA	TRBJ1-1	CASSFAGDTEAFF	TGTGCCAGCAGCTTCGCAGGGGACACTGAAGCTTTCTTT
TRBV11-3	many	NA	TRBJ2-1	CASSSGSGSYNEQFF	TGTGCCAGCAGCTCTGGGTCAGGCTCCTACAATGAGCAGTTCTTC
TRBV5-6	NA	NA	TRBJ2-1	CASTWGEAWNEQFF	TGTGCCAGCACCTGGGGGGAGGCGTGGAATGAGCAGTTCTTC
TRBV29-1	many	NA	TRBJ1-1	CSVKQEPANTEAFF	TGCAGCGTAAAACAGGAACCCGCGAACACTGAAGCTTTCTTT
TRBV7-2	few	NA	TRBJ2-3	CASRDRGFTDTQYF	TGTGCCAGCCGGGACCGGGGGTTCACAGATACGCAGTATTTT
TRBV4-1	NA	NA	TRBJ1-5	CASSQYGKINQPQHF	TGCGCCAGCAGCCAATACGGGAAAATCAATCAGCCCCAGCATTTT
TRBV20-1	few	NA	TRBJ2-3	CSASPRAYTDTQYF	TGCAGTGCTAGTCCCAGGGCGTACACAGATACGCAGTATTTT
TRBV12-3/TRBV12-4	NA	TRBD1	TRBJ2-4	CASSQTGDVAKNIQYF	TGTGCCAGCAGTCAGACAGGGGACGTAGCCAAAAACATTCAGTACTTC
TRBV5-1	few	NA	TRBJ2-1	CASSENRASYNEQFF	TGCGCCAGCAGCGAAAACAGGGCCTCCTACAATGAGCAGTTCTTC
TRBV9	NA	NA	TRBJ1-5	CASTPGPSDQPQHF	TGTGCCAGCACCCCAGGGCCATCAGATCAGCCCCAGCATTTT
TRBV11-2	many	NA	TRBJ1-6	CASSLAPGDNSPLHF	TGTGCCAGCAGCTTAGCTCCAGGGGATAATTCACCCCTCCACTTT
TRBV7-9	few	TRBD1	TRBJ2-5	CASSLYRGQETQYF	TGTGCCAGCAGCTTGTACAGGGGGCAAGAGACCCAGTACTTC
TRBV18	NA	NA	TRBJ2-2	CASSPPGPPGELFF	TGTGCCAGCTCACCTCCAGGGCCGCCCGGGGAGCTGTTTTTT
TRBV5-1	NA	NA	TRBJ1-5	CASSSTGGAGQPQHF	TGCGCCAGCAGTTCTACCGGGGGCGCCGGTCAGCCCCAGCATTTT
TRBV28	NA	NA	TRBJ2-1	CASSSTSTGIGEQFF	TGTGCCAGCAGTTCCACGTCTACAGGGATAGGGGAGCAGTTCTTC
TRBV29-1	NA	NA	TRBJ2-3	CSVEEIGDTQYF	TGCAGCGTTGAAGAGATCGGAGATACGCAGTATTTT
TRBV12-3/TRBV12-4	NA	TRBD1	TRBJ2-2	CASSRTGSNTGELFF	TGTGCCAGCAGCCGGACAGGGTCGAACACCGGGGAGCTGTTTTTT
TRBV11-2	few	NA	TRBJ1-2	CASSQEFYGYTF	TGTGCCAGCAGTCAAGAGTTCTATGGCTACACCTTC
TRBV29-1	NA	TRBD2	TRBJ2-1	CSVPLAGGFNEQFF	TGCAGCGTTCCACTAGCGGGAGGATTCAATGAGCAGTTCTTC
TRBV2	many	NA	TRBJ2-7	CASSDSSGTYEQYF	TGTGCCAGCAGTGACTCGTCAGGGACCTACGAGCAGTACTTC
TRBV5-6	NA	NA	TRBJ2-7	CASSFPGTTYEQYF	TGTGCCAGCAGCTTTCCGGGGACAACCTACGAGCAGTACTTC
TRBV27	NA	NA	TRBJ1-1	CASSLEGRNTEAFF	TGTGCCAGCAGTTTAGAAGGAAGGAACACTGAAGCTTTCTTT
TRBV4-3	few	NA	TRBJ2-5	CASSQERHPQETQYF	TGCGCCAGCAGCCAAGAGAGGCACCCCCAAGAGACCCAGTACTTC
TRBV9	NA	NA	TRBJ1-6	CASSEAQGNSPLHF	TGTGCCAGCAGTGAGGCCCAGGGGAATTCACCCCTCCACTTT
TRBV18	NA	TRBD1	TRBJ2-7	CASSPQGAGEQYF	TGTGCCAGCTCACCACAGGGGGCGGGTGAGCAGTACTTC
TRBV27	NA	TRBD1	TRBJ2-7	CASSRQGPGEQYF	TGTGCCAGCAGCCGACAGGGACCTGGCGAGCAGTACTTC
TRBV12-3/TRBV12-4	NA	TRBD1	TRBJ1-1	CASSDRDSRMLAEAFF	TGTGCCAGCAGCGACCGGGACAGCCGTATGCTGGCTGAAGCTTTCTTT
TRBV6-5	few	NA	TRBJ2-7	CASSRQGLSYEQYF	TGTGCCAGCAGCCGGCAGGGACTTTCCTACGAGCAGTACTTC
TRBV2	NA	TRBD1	TRBJ2-7	CASSEGQGVYEQYF	TGTGCCAGCAGTGAAGGACAGGGAGTCTACGAGCAGTACTTC
TRBV5-1	NA	NA	TRBJ2-7	CASSLAIQGYEQYF	TGCGCCAGCAGCTTGGCCATACAGGGCTACGAGCAGTACTTC
TRBV2	NA	TRBD1	TRBJ1-5	CASSVGQRNQPQHF	TGTGCCAGCAGTGTGGGACAGCGAAATCAGCCCCAGCATTTT
TRBV15	NA	TRBD2	TRBJ2-1	CATSRDLLAGDEQFF	TGTGCCACCAGCAGAGATCTTCTAGCGGGAGATGAGCAGTTCTTC
TRBV12-2	NA	NA	TRBJ2-3	CASRLGQALTDTQYF	TGTGCAAGTCGCTTAGGCCAGGCACTCACAGATACGCAGTATTTT
TRBV28	NA	NA	TRBJ2-3	CASRAQTDTQYF	TGTGCCAGCAGGGCTCAGACAGATACGCAGTATTTT
TRBV28	NA	NA	TRBJ2-7	CASSRRGPYEQYF	TGTGCCAGCAGCCGCCGGGGGCCCTACGAGCAGTACTTC
TRBV28	many	TRBD1	TRBJ1-6	CASSSGQGDNSPLHF	TGTGCCAGCAGCTCAGGGCAGGGGGATAATTCACCCCTCCACTTT
TRBV29-1	NA	TRBD1	TRBJ1-2	CSVEGPLDRDYGYTF	TGCAGCGTTGAAGGCCCCTTGGACAGGGACTATGGCTACACCTTC
TRBV28	NA	NA	TRBJ2-1	CASSILEGTYNEQFF	TGTGCCAGCTCTATCTTGGAGGGTACCTACAATGAGCAGTTCTTC
TRBV20-1	once	TRBD2	TRBJ2-7	CSASGGTSGRPISEQYF	TGCAGTGCTAGTGGCGGGACTAGCGGGAGACCAATCTCGGAGCAGTACTTC
TRBV28	NA	NA	TRBJ2-7	CASSSLRDTGWDYF	TGTGCCAGCAGTTCCCTTCGGGACACGGGATGGGATTACTTC
TRBV6-2/TRBV6-3	NA	NA	TRBJ2-2	CASSLRPGELFF	TGTGCCAGCAGTTTAAGGCCCGGGGAGCTGTTTTTT
TRBV6-6	few	NA	TRBJ1-2	CASSSDLSPANYGYTF	TGTGCCAGCAGTTCGGACTTGTCCCCTGCTAACTATGGCTACACCTTC
TRBV2	few	NA	TRBJ2-2	CASSGPSSNTGELFF	TGTGCCAGCAGTGGCCCGTCTTCTAACACCGGGGAGCTGTTTTTT
TRBV3-1	NA	TRBD1	TRBJ2-2	CASSSRDRANTGELFF	TGTGCCAGCAGCTCCCGGGACAGGGCGAACACCGGGGAGCTGTTTTTT
TRBV7-9	NA	TRBD2	TRBJ2-3	CASSPTDATSGQDTQYF	TGTGCCAGCAGCCCGACGGACGCGACTAGCGGACAAGATACGCAGTATTTT
TRBV2	NA	NA	TRBJ2-6	CADGPGSGANVLTF	TGTGCCGATGGGCCAGGCTCTGGGGCCAACGTCCTGACTTTC
TRBV10-3	few	NA	TRBJ2-4	CAISEGIEAKNIQYF	TGTGCCATCAGTGAGGGGATTGAGGCCAAAAACATTCAGTACTTC
TRBV11-2	NA	NA	TRBJ1-4	CASSRLGLVQGREKLFF	TGTGCCAGCAGCCGGCTGGGCTTGGTCCAAGGACGAGAAAAACTGTTTTTT
TRBV20-1	few	TRBD2	TRBJ2-1	CSASGGRGHNEQFF	TGCAGTGCTAGTGGCGGGAGGGGCCACAATGAGCAGTTCTTC